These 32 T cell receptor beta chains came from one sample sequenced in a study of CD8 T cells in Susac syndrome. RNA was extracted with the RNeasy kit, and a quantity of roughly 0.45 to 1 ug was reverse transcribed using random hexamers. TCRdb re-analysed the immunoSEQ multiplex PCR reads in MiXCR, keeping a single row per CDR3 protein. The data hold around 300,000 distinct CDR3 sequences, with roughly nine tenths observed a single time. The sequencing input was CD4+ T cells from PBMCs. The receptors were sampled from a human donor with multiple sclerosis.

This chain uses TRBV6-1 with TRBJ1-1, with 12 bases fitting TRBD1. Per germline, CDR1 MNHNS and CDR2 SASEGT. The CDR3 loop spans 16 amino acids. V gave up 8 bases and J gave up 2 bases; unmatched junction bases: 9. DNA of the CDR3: TGTGCCAGCGGGGGGACAGGGGGCGCTTTTAACACTGAAGCTTTCTTT. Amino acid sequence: CASGGTGGAFNTEAFF.

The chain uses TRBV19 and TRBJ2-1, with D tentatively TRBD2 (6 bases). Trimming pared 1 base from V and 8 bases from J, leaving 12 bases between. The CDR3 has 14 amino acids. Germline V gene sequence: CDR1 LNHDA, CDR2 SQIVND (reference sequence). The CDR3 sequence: CASSIAGVPHEQFF. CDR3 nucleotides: TGTGCCAGTAGTATAGCGGGAGTCCCCCATGAGCAGTTCTTC.

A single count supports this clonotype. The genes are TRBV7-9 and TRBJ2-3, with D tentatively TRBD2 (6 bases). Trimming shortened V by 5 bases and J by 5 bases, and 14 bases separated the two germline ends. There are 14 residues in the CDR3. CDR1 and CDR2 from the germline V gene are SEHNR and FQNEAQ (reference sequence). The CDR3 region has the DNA TGTGCCAGCAGCGACCCGCGGGGCGGAGATACGCAGTATTTT. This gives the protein CASSDPRGGDTQYF.

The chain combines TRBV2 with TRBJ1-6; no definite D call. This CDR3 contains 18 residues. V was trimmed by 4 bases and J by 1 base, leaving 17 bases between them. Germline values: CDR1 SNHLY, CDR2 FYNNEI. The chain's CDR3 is CASSGTWGGSSYNSPLHF. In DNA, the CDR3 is TGTGCCAGCAGTGGTACCTGGGGAGGGTCGTCCTATAATTCACCCCTCCACTTT.

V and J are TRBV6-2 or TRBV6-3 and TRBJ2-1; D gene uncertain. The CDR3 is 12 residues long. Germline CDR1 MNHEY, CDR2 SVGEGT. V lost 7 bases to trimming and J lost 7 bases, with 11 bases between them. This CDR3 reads CASTRTQNEQFF. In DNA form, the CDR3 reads TGTGCCAGCACCCGAACCCAGAATGAGCAGTTCTTC.

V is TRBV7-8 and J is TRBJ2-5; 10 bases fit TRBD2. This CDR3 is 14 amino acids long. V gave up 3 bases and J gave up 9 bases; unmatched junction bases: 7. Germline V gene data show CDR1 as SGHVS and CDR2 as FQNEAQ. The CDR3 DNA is TGTGCCAGCAGCTTTGCGGCTAGCGGGAGTGCCCAGTACTTC. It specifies CASSFAASGSAQYF. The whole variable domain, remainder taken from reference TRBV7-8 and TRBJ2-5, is GAGVSQSPRYKVAKRGQDVALRCDPISGHVSLFWYQQALGQGPEFLTYFQNEAQLDKSGLPSDRFFAERPEGSVSTLKIQRTQQEDSAVYLCASSFAASGSAQYFGPGTRLLVL.

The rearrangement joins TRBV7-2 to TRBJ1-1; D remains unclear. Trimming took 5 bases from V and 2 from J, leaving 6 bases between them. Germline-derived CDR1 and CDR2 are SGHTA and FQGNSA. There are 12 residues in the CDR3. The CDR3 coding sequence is TGTGCCAGCAGCCCCTTCAACACTGAAGCTTTCTTT. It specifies CASSPFNTEAFF.

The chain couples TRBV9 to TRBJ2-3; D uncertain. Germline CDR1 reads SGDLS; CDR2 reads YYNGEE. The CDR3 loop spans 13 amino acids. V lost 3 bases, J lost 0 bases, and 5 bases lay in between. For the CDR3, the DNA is TGTGCCAGCAGCGCCCAAAGCACAGATACGCAGTATTTT. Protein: CASSAQSTDTQYF.

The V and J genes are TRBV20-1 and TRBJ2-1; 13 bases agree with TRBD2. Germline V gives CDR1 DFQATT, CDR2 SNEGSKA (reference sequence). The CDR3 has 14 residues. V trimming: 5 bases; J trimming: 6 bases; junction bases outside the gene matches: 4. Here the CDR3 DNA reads TGCAGTGCTCACCGGACTAGCGGGAGCAATGAGCAGTTCTTC. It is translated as CSAHRTSGSNEQFF.

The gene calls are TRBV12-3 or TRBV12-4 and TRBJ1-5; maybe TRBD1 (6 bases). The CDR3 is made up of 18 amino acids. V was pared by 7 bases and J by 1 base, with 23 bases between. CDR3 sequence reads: CASTFKQGLKYSNQPQHF. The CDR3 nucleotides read TGTGCCAGCACCTTTAAGCAGGGGTTGAAATACAGCAATCAGCCCCAGCATTTT.

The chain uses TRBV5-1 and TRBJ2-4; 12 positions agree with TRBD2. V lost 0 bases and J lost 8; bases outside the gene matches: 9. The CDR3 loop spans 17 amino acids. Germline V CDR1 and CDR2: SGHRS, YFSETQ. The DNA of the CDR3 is TGCGCCAGCAGCTTGGATGACCTAGCGGGGGGGCTAGACATTCAGTACTTC. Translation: CASSLDDLAGGLDIQYF.

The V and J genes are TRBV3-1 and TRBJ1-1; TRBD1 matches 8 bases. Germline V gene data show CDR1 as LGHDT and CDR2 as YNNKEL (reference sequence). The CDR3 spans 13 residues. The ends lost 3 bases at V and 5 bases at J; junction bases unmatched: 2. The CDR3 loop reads CASSQDRETEAFF. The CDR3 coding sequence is TGTGCCAGCAGCCAGGACAGGGAAACTGAAGCTTTCTTT.

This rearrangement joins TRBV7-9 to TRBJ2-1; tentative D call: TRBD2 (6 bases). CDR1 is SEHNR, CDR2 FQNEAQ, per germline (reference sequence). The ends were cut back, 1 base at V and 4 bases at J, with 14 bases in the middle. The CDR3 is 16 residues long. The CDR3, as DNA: TGTGCCAGCAGCTTAGGTTTGGGCGGGGTATACAATGAGCAGTTCTTC. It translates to CASSLGLGGVYNEQFF.

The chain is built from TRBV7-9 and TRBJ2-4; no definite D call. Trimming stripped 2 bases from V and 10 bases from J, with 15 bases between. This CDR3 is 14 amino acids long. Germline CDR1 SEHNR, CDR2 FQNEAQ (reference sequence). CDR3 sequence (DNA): TGTGCCAGCAGCTTAATTCCGCAGGATTGGATTCAGTACTTC. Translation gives CASSLIPQDWIQYF.

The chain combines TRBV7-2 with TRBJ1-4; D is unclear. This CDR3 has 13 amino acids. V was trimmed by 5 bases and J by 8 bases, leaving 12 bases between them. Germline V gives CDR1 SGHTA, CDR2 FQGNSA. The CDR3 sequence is CASSPYQTEKLFF. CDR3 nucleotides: TGTGCCAGCAGCCCCTACCAAACCGAAAAACTGTTTTTT. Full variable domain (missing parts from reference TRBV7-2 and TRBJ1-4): GAGVSQSPSNKVTEKGKDVELRCDPISGHTALYWYRQSLGQGLEFLIYFQGNSAPDKSGLPSDRFSAERTGGSVSTLTIQRTQQEDSAVYLCASSPYQTEKLFFGSGTQLSVL.

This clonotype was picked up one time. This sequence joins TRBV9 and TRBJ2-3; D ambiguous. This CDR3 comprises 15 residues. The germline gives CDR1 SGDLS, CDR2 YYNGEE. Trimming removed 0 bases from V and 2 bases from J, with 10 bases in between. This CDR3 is CASSVEAGFTDTQYF. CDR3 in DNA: TGTGCCAGCAGCGTAGAGGCCGGTTTCACAGATACGCAGTATTTT.

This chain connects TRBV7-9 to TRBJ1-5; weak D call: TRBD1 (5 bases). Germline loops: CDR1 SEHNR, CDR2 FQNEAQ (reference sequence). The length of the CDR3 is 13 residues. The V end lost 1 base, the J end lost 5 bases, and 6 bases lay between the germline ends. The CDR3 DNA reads TGTGCCAGCAGCTTAGAGGGACATCAGCCCCAGCATTTT. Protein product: CASSLEGHQPQHF. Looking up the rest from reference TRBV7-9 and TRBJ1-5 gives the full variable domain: DTGVSQNPRHKITKRGQNVTFRCDPISEHNRLYWYRQTLGQGPEFLTYFQNEAQLEKSRLLSDRFSAERPKGSFSTLEIQRTEQGDSAMYLCASSLEGHQPQHFGDGTRLSIL.

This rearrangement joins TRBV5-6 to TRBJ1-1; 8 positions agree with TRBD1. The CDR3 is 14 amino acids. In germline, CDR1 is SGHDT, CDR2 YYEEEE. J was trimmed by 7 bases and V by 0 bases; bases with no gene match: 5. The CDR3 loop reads CASSLAGTGGEAFF. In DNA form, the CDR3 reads TGTGCCAGCAGCTTGGCCGGGACAGGAGGTGAAGCTTTCTTT.

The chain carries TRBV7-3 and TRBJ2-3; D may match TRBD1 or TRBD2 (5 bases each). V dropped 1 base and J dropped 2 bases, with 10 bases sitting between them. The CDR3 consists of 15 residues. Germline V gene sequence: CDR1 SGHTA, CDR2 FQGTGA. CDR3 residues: CASSLSSGPTDTQYF. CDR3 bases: TGTGCCAGCAGCTTAAGTTCGGGACCCACAGATACGCAGTATTTT.

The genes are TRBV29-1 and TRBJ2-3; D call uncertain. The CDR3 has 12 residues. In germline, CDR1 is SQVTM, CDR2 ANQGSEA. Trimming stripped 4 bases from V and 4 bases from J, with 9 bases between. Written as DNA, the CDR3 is TGCAGCGTTGTTACCGTTGCAGATACGCAGTATTTT. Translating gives CSVVTVADTQYF.

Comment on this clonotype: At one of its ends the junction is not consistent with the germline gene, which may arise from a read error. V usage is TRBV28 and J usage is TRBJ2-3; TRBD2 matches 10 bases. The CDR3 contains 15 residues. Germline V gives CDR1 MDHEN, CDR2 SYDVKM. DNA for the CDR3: TGTGTCAGCAGTGCTGGACTAGCGGGCACAGATACGCAGTATTTT. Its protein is CVSSAGLAGTDTQYF. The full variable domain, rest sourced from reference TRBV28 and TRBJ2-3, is DVKVTQSSRYLVKRTGEKVFLECVQDMDHENMFWYRQDPGLGLRLIYFSYDVKMKEKGDIPEGYSVSREKKERFSLILESASTNQTSMYLCVSSAGLAGTDTQYFGPGTRLTVL.

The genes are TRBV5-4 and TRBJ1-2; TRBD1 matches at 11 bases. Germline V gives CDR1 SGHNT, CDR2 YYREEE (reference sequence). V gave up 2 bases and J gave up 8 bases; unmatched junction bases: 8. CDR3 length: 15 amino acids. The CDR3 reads CASSFTGTGGSGYTF. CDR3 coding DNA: TGTGCCAGCAGCTTCACCGGGACAGGGGGGTCGGGCTACACCTTC.

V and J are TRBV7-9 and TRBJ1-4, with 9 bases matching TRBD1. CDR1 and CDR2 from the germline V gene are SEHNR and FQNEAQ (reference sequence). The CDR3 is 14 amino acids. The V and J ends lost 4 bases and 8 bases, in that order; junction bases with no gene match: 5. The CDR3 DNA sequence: TGTGCCAGCAGCTATGGGACAGGGAAGGAAAAACTGTTTTTT. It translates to CASSYGTGKEKLFF.

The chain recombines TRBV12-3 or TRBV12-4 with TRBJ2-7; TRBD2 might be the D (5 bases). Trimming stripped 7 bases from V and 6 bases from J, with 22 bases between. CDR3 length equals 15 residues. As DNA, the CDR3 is TGTGCCAGCACCCCAGGCGAGCGGTCGATATCCGAGCAGTACTTC. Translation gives CASTPGERSISEQYF.

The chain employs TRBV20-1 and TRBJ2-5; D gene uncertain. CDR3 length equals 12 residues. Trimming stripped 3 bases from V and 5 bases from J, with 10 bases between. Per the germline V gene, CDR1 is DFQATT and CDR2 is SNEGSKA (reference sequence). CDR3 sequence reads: CSASERVETQYF. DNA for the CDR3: TGCAGTGCTAGTGAAAGGGTCGAGACCCAGTACTTC.

The DNA of the CDR3 is TGTGCCAGCAGCGTAGGGCCAGCGGGAGGTTTCACAGATACGCAGTATTTT. Translating it yields CASSVGPAGGFTDTQYF. The V call is TRBV9, the J call TRBJ2-3; 9 nucleotides agree with TRBD2. The CDR3 extends over 17 amino acids. Germline V gives CDR1 SGDLS, CDR2 YYNGEE. V gave up 0 bases and J gave up 2 bases; unmatched junction bases: 7.

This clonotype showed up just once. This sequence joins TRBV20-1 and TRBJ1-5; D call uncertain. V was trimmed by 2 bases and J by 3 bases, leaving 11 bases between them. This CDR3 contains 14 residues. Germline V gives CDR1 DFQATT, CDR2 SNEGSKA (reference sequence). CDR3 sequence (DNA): TGCAGTGCTAGAAGGTCGAGTGTCAATCAGCCCCAGCATTTT. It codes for CSARRSSVNQPQHF.

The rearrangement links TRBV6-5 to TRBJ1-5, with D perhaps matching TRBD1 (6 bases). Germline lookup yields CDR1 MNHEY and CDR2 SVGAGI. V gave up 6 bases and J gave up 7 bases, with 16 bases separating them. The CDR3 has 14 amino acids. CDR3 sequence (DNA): TGTGCCAGCAGCCCATACAGGGTCCGACAGCCCCAGCATTTT. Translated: CASSPYRVRQPQHF.

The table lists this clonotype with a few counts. CDR3 amino acids: CASSYAGGQYEQYF. The CDR3 DNA follows: TGTGCCAGCAGTTATGCGGGAGGCCAATACGAGCAGTACTTC. This chain connects TRBV12-3 or TRBV12-4 to TRBJ2-7; 8 nucleotides align to TRBD2. The CDR3 runs 14 residues. Trimming cost V 4 bases and J 4 bases; bases outside gene matches: 6.

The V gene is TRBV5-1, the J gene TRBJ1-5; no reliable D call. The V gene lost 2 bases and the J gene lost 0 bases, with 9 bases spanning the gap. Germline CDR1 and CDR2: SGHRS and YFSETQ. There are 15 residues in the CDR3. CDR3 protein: CASSFGGDSNQPQHF. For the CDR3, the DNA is TGCGCCAGCAGCTTCGGCGGGGATAGCAATCAGCCCCAGCATTTT.

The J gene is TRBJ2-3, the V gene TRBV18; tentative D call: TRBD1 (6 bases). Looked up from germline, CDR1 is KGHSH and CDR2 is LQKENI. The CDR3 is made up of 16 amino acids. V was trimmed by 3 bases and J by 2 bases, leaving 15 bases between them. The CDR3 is CASSPARTVATDTQYF. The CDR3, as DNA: TGTGCCAGCTCACCGGCGAGGACAGTGGCCACAGATACGCAGTATTTT. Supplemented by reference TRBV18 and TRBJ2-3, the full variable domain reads NAGVMQNPRHLVRRRGQEARLRCSPMKGHSHVYWYRQLPEEGLKFMVYLQKENIIDESGMPKERFSAEFPKEGPSILRIQQVVRGDSAAYFCASSPARTVATDTQYFGPGTRLTVL.

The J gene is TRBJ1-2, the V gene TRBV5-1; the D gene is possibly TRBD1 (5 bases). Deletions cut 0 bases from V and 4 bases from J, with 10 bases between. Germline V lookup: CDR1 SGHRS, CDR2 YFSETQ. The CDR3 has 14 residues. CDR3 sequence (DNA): TGCGCCAGCAGCTTGGCCACCGGGGGCTATGGCTACACCTTC. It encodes CASSLATGGYGYTF.